This TCR beta chain was obtained from a study of blood T cell repertoires in COVID-19. TCRdb's table, derived via immunoSEQ multiplex PCR, lists solely in-frame clones and lacks some. The sample has approximately 530,000 clones; about 89% are singletons. Sequences were obtained from peripheral blood. This TCR came from a woman aged 50 to 60 with COVID-19, enrolled during active disease.

The CDR3 nucleotides read TGTGCCAGCAGGTCTAGCGGCGGTGAGCAGTTCTTC. Amino acids: CASRSSGGEQFF. V gene TRBV6-5 combines with J gene TRBJ2-1; 7 bases match TRBD2. V shed 6 bases and J 9 bases; nucleotides not matched to a gene: 5. In germline, CDR1 is MNHEY, CDR2 SVGAGI. The CDR3 is made up of 12 amino acids.